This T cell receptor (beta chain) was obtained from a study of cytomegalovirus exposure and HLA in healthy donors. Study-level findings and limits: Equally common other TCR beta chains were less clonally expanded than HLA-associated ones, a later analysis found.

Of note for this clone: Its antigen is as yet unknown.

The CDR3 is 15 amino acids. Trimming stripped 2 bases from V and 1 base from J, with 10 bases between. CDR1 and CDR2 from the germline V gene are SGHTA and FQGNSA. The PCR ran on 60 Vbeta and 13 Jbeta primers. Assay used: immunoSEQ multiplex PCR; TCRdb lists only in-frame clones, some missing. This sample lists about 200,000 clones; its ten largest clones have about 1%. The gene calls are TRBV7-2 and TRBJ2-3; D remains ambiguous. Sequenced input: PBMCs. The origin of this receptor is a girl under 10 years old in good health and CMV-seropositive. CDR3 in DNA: TGTGCCAGCAGCTTAAAGCACAGACGCACAGATACGCAGTATTTT. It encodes CASSLKHRRTDTQYF.